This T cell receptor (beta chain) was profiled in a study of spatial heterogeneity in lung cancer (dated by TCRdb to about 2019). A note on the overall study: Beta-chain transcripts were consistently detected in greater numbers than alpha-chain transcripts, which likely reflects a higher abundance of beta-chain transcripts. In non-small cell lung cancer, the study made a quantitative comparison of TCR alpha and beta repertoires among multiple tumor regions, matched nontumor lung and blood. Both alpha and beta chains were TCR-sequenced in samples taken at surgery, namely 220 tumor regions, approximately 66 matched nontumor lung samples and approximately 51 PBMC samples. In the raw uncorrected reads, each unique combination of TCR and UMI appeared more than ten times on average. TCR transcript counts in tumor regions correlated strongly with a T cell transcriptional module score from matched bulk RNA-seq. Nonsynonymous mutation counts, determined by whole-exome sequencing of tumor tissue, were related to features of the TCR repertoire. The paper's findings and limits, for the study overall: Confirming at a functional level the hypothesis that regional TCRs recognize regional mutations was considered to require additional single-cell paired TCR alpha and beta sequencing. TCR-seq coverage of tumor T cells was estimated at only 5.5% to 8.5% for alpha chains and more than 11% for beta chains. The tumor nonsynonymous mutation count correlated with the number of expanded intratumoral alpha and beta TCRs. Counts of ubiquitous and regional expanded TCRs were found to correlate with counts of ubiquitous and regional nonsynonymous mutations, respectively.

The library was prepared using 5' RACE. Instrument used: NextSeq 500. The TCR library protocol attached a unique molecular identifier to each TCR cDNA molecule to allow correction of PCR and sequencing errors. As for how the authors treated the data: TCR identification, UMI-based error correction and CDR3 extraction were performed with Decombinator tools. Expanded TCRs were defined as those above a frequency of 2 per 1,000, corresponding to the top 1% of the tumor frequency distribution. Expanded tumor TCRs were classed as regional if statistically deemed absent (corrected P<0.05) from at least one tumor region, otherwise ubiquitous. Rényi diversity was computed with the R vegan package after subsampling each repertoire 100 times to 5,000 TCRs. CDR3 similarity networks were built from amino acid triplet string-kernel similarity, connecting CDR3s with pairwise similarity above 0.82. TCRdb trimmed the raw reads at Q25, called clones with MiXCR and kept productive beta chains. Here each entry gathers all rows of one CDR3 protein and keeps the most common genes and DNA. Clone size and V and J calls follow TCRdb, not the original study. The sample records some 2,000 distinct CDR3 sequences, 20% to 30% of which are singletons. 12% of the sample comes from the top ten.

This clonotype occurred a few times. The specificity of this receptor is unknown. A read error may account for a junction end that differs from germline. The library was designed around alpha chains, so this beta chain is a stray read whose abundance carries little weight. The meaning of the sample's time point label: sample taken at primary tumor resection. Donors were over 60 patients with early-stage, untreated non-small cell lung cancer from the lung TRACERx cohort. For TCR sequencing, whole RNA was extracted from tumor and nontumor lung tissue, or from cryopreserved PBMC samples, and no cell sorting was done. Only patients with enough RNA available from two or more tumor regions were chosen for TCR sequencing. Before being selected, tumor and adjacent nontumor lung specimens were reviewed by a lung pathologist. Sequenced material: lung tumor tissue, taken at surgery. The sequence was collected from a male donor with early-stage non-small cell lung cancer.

The nucleotide sequence is given as TGCAGCGTTAAAGGGGTTAGCGGGAAGGTCTTC. This encodes CSVKGVSGKVF. The V gene is TRBV29-1 and the J gene is TRBJ2-4; 8 of the junction bases match TRBD2. Based on the germline V gene, the CDR1 and CDR2 sequences are SQVTM and ANQGSEA. CDR3 length: 11 amino acids, cysteine to phenylalanine. The read is trimmed to its CDR3 DNA, 33 bases read in frame from base 1.